This paragraph reports one TCR beta chain. The antigen remains undetermined. This record belongs to a study of synovial regulatory T cells in juvenile arthritis. Study outcomes and limitations: Inflammation-associated Treg cells in blood had less TCR diversity than the remaining blood Treg cells.

CDR1 and CDR2 (germline): MNHEY, SMNVEV (reference sequence). There are 16 residues in the CDR3. Only the protein sequence is given. Profiled with immunoSEQ multiplex PCR; TCRdb holds only in-frame clones, not every one. Across roughly 8,000 clones, the top ten clones capture 1.5% to 2% of the sample. Eleven-patient cohort: around eleven active juvenile idiopathic arthritis patients, 3 polyarticular, 8 oligoarticular. Median disease duration was roughly 7 years, range 0.2-19.1. This chain joins TRBV27 and TRBJ2-3; TCRdb proposes TRBD2, but this gene call is untestable without DNA. This receptor was obtained from a donor between 2 and 29 years old with juvenile idiopathic arthritis. The source material was Treg cells from blood. The subset here: remaining (HLA-DR-negative) circulating blood Treg cells. The CDR3 loop reads CASSLRVAVSTDTQYF.